This TCR beta chain emerged from a study of T cells in Graves' hyperthyroidism and ophthalmopathy. Overall study: Blood from the periphery was taken at initial diagnosis, before any treatment. General study results and limits: Blood also held most thyroid clonotypes expanded beyond 0.001. Ophthalmopathy was predicted by the model a median of approximately 6.6 months ahead of onset.

The CDR3 regions of TCR beta were amplified from RNA transcripts. TCR CDR3 regions were first amplified by RT-PCR with HTBI primers. TCRdb recomputed calls from the multiplex PCR reads with MiXCR, one row per CDR3 protein. The sample shows approximately 590,000 distinct CDR3 sequences, 15% to 18% of them seen only once. The ends were cut back, 3 bases at V and 8 bases at J, with 5 bases in the middle. The germline CDR1 and CDR2 sequences are SEHNR and FQNEAQ (reference sequence). This CDR3 spans 11 amino acids. This clonotype was detected ten times or more. Its antigen is not identified. Material: blood. V is TRBV7-9 and J is TRBJ2-1; D not resolved. The origin of this receptor is a woman under 40 with Graves' hyperthyroidism. DNA of the CDR3: TGTGCCAGCAGCTTTACCGATGAGCAGTTCTTC. This sequence encodes CASSFTDEQFF.